These 27 T cell receptor beta chains came from one sample sequenced in a study of tumor and adjacent non-tumor tissue in lung cancer. RNA was extracted from bulk tissue without any cell sorting. The library came from three nested PCR rounds adapted from ARM-PCR protocols. MiXCR was run by TCRdb on the multiplex PCR reads, yielding one entry per CDR3 protein. The sample consists of roughly 70,000 distinct CDR3 sequences, around 73% of them appearing once. The sample consisted of lung tumor tissue. The receptors derive from a man in his 60s with non-small cell lung cancer.

Note on this clonotype: At one end the junction does not follow the germline gene, possibly because of a read error. This chain joins TRBV12-3 or TRBV12-4 and TRBJ2-1; the match to TRBD1 covers 8 bases. The CDR3 length is 15 residues. The CDR3: CTSKGQGTSYNEQFF. The CDR3 coding sequence is TGTACCAGCAAAGGACAGGGAACCTCCTACAATGAGCAGTTCTTC.

Comments on this clonotype: Germline is not matched at one junction end, which may reflect a read error. The chain joins TRBV6-1 to TRBJ1-6; unclear D gene. From germline, CDR1 is MNHNS and CDR2 SASEGT. The CDR3 runs 17 residues. CDR3: CASSEAGFLTDNPPLHF. DNA for the CDR3: TGTGCCAGCAGTGAAGCGGGTTTTCTAACCGATAATCCACCCCTCCACTTT.

With regard to this clonotype: Mismatch with germline at one junction end may stem from a read error. The gene calls are TRBV20-1 and TRBJ1-5; D unclear. Germline V CDR1 and CDR2: DFQATT, SNEGSKA (reference sequence). CDR3 length: 15 residues. CDR3: CSTSRMVRSNQSQHF. CDR3 coding DNA: TGCAGTACTAGTCGTATGGTAAGGAGCAATCAGTCCCAGCATTTT.

A note on this clonotype: The junction departs from the called germline gene at one end, perhaps through a read error. The J gene is TRBJ2-3, the V gene TRBV6-1, with a possible D match to TRBD2 (5 bases). CDR1 is MNHNS and CDR2 is SASEGT in the germline V gene. The CDR3 is made up of 14 amino acids. This CDR3 is CASSSGCSTDTQYF. As DNA, the CDR3 is TGCGCCAGCAGTTCGGGGTGTTCGACAGATACGCAGTATTTT.

With regard to this clonotype: The germline gene is not matched at one end of the junction; a read error may be the cause. V and J are TRBV5-6 and TRBJ1-4; no firm D call. Germline loops: CDR1 SGHDT, CDR2 YYEEEE. This CDR3 is 13 amino acids long. CDR3 nucleotide sequence: TGTGCCAGCAGCTTTCAGTGCAATGAAAGACTGTTTTTT. Its protein is CASSFQCNERLFF.

In the case of this clonotype: One junction end disagrees with the germline gene, perhaps due to a read error. This chain joins TRBV20-1 and TRBJ2-2; 11 bases map to TRBD2. The CDR3 covers 16 residues. Germline V gene sequence: CDR1 DFQATT, CDR2 SNEGSKA (reference sequence). The CDR3 coding sequence is TGCAGTCCTAGACAGGGACTAGCGGAGAAGACCGGGGAGCTGTTTTTT. Translation: CSPRQGLAEKTGELFF.

A few counts support this clonotype. A much larger clonotype is one base distant, so this may be a read error. The chain uses TRBV6-5 and TRBJ1-1; 8 bases map to TRBD1. The length of the CDR3 is 13 residues. Germline loops: CDR1 MNHEY, CDR2 SVGAGI. The V segment lost 4 bases and the J segment 7 bases; nucleotides outside the gene matches: 5. As DNA, the CDR3 is TGTGCCAGCAGTTCCCCAGACAGGGGTGAAGCTTTCTTT. This sequence encodes CASSSPDRGEAFF.

Only a few counts were recorded for this clonotype. Since a much larger clone is just one base distant, this may be a read error. The chain recombines TRBV5-1 with TRBJ2-7; 7 bases agree with TRBD2. The CDR3 consists of 16 residues. Trimming took 1 base from V and 6 from J; bases not matched to a gene: 13. From germline, CDR1 is SGHRS and CDR2 YFSETQ. In DNA form, the CDR3 reads TGCGCCAGCAGCTTGACGTCCGCGGGAGACATGGGCGAGCAGTACTTC. It translates to CASSLTSAGDMGEQYF.

This clonotype was recorded a few times. The junction departs from the called germline gene at one end, perhaps through a read error. V and J are TRBV6-2 or TRBV6-3 and TRBJ2-7; D gene unclear. CDR1 and CDR2 from the germline V gene are MNHEY and SVGEGT. This CDR3 has 12 amino acids. CDR3 DNA: TGTGACAGCAGCCCAAGATTCTACGAGCAGTACTTC. Protein sequence: CDSSPRFYEQYF.

This clonotype came up once. The junction departs from the called germline gene at one end, perhaps through a read error. In DNA form, the CDR3 reads TGCACCAGCAGTTTGGGGCCGGAGGGCCTAGTGAACACCGGGGCGCTGTTTTTT. This gives the protein CTSSLGPEGLVNTGALFF. The chain recombines TRBV5-1 with TRBJ2-2; a weak D match, TRBD2 (6 bases). There are 18 residues in the CDR3. CDR1 SGHRS and CDR2 YFSETQ come from the germline V gene.

Concerning this clonotype itself: Its ends do not fully match the called genes, so a read error is possible. The J gene is TRBJ2-1, the V gene TRBV20-1; D remains unclear. From germline, CDR1 is DFQATT and CDR2 SNEGSKA (reference sequence). This CDR3 region has 10 residues. The DNA for the CDR3 is TGTAGTGCTATTGGCAGTGAGCAGTTCTTC. Translating gives CSAIGSEQFF.

This clonotype was observed a single time. The junction differs from germline at one of its ends, possibly a read error. The chain uses TRBV29-1 and TRBJ2-7; D uncertain. This CDR3 spans 13 amino acids. Germline-derived CDR1 and CDR2 are SQVTM and ANQGSEA. CDR3 loop: CSVVRDNSYEHYF. The CDR3 nucleotides read TGCAGCGTCGTACGTGACAACTCCTACGAGCACTACTTC.

This clonotype was detected a few times. A clone one base away is much larger, so this may be a read error. The CDR3 reads CASTGQEKKDTQYF. Written as DNA, the CDR3 is TGTGCCAGTACGGGACAGGAGAAGAAAGATACGCAGTATTTT. V is TRBV12-3 or TRBV12-4 and J is TRBJ2-3; TRBD1 matches 8 bases. Trimming at V came to 9 bases and at J to 5 bases, leaving 10 bases not matched to a gene. The CDR3 totals 14 residues.

This clonotype was counted once. The CDR3 end shows no conserved phenylalanine or tryptophan, and so a read error is likely. The V and J genes are TRBV7-9 and TRBJ2-3; D gene unclear. V lost 3 bases and J lost 5, with 9 bases in between. The CDR3 sequence is 13 residues long. CDR1 is SEHNR and CDR2 is FQNEAQ in the germline V gene (reference sequence). The DNA for the CDR3 is TGTGCCAGCAGCTTCCAACCCGGAGATACGCAGTATATA. Protein product: CASSFQPGDTQYI.

Points on this clonotype: One base away lies a much larger clone, so this may be a sequencing read error. The V call is TRBV28, the J call TRBJ2-7; TRBD2 aligns across 7 bases. Germline CDR1 MDHEN, CDR2 SYDVKM. The CDR3 sequence is 18 residues long. CDR3: CASTYFGRESGENYELYF. CDR3 DNA sequence: TGTGCCAGCACTTATTTCGGCCGAGAGAGCGGGGAGAACTACGAGCTGTACTTC.

This clonotype has just a few counts. One junction end does not reproduce the germline sequence, and a read error may be involved. This rearrangement joins TRBV28 to TRBJ2-3, with D possibly TRBD2 on 6 matching bases. The germline V gene has CDR1 MDHEN and CDR2 SYDVKM. CDR3 length equals 14 residues. CDR3: CASRTGDSTDTQYF. The CDR3 DNA sequence: TGTGCCAGCCGAACGGGAGATTCCACAGATACGCAGTACTTT. Variable domain in full (rest from reference TRBV28 and TRBJ2-3): DVKVTQSSRYLVKRTGEKVFLECVQDMDHENMFWYRQDPGLGLRLIYFSYDVKMKEKGDIPEGYSVSREKKERFSLILESASTNQTSMYLCASRTGDSTDTQYFGPGTRLTVL.

The CDR3 sequence: CAISRDGRDQETQYF. The CDR3, as DNA: TGTGCGATCAGTCGGGATGGGCGGGACCAAGAGACCCAGTACTTC. The chain has TRBV6-6 and TRBJ2-5; D may be TRBD2 (5 bases). The CDR3 is 15 residues long. In germline, CDR1 is MNHNY, CDR2 SVGAGI (reference sequence).

A word on this clonotype: The CDR3 end shows no conserved phenylalanine or tryptophan, and so a read error is likely. The chain couples TRBV6-5 to TRBJ2-1; 7 bases match TRBD1. Germline V gene data show CDR1 as MNHEY and CDR2 as SVGAGI. The CDR3 spans 15 residues. CDR3 in amino acids: CDSSFRQGSYNEQFS. The CDR3 DNA reads as TGTGACAGCAGCTTCAGACAGGGCTCCTACAATGAACAGTTCTCC.

With regard to this clonotype: A much larger clone is a single base away; this may be a read error. J is TRBJ2-7 and V is TRBV28, with D tentatively TRBD1 (6 bases). Germline lookup yields CDR1 MDHEN and CDR2 SYDVKM. The CDR3 runs to 14 residues. DNA for the CDR3: TGTGCCAGCAACTCAGGGGTGGCCTCCTACGATCAGTACTTC. Its protein is CASNSGVASYDQYF.

There are many counts of this clonotype. The chain links TRBV28 to TRBJ2-7; D may be TRBD2 (7 bases). Germline lookup yields CDR1 MDHEN and CDR2 SYDVKM. Trimming took off 5 bases at V and 3 bases at J, with 14 bases between the two ends. The CDR3 has 14 residues. For the CDR3, the DNA is TGTGCCAGCAGTCTGGGTAGGGGGGGCTACGAGCAGTACTTC. Its translation is CASSLGRGGYEQYF. The variable domain in full, with the rest retrieved from reference TRBV28 and TRBJ2-7, is DVKVTQSSRYLVKRTGEKVFLECVQDMDHENMFWYRQDPGLGLRLIYFSYDVKMKEKGDIPEGYSVSREKKERFSLILESASTNQTSMYLCASSLGRGGYEQYFGPGTRLTVT.

A single count supports this clonotype. The chain employs TRBV29-1 and TRBJ2-5, with 14 positions matching TRBD2. The CDR3 totals 16 residues. CDR1 is SQVTM and CDR2 is ANQGSEA in the germline V gene. V dropped 6 bases and J dropped 10; count of bases not matched to a gene: 16. The CDR3 region is CSVVGLAGEFGEIQYF. CDR3 nucleotides: TGCAGCGTAGTGGGACTAGCGGGAGAATTCGGTGAAATCCAGTACTTC.

This clonotype was observed many times. The CDR3 loop reads CSARTGNTEAFF. The CDR3, as DNA: TGCAGCGCTAGGACAGGGAACACTGAAGCTTTCTTT. This chain links TRBV29-1 with TRBJ1-1; 7 nucleotides match TRBD1. With V trimmed by 7 bases and J by 1 base, 3 bases remained unmatched. There are 12 residues in the CDR3. Per germline, CDR1 SQVTM and CDR2 ANQGSEA.

The chain links TRBV10-3 to TRBJ2-7; D is unresolved. Germline CDR1 reads ENHRY; CDR2 reads SYGVKD. The CDR3 consists of 14 residues. The V end was cut by 2 bases, the J end by 5 bases, with 13 bases between. This CDR3 is CAISERPSSHEQYF. The CDR3 DNA reads TGTGCCATCAGTGAGAGGCCTAGTAGCCACGAGCAGTACTTC.

On this clonotype itself: At one boundary the junction diverges from the germline segment, which might be a read error. This chain joins TRBV6-1 and TRBJ1-1; 7 bases fit TRBD1. The CDR3 has 13 residues. Per germline, CDR1 MNHNS and CDR2 SASEGT. This CDR3 reads CASSLSTGRLVFF. CDR3 sequence (DNA): TGTGCAAGCAGTCTCTCGACAGGGAGATTGGTTTTCTTT.

This clonotype was counted many times. The chain's CDR3 is CSARALTSQRDSYEQYF. The DNA of the CDR3 is TGCAGTGCTAGGGCCCTAACGAGTCAGAGGGATTCCTACGAGCAGTACTTC. The V call is TRBV20-1, the J call TRBJ2-7; D perhaps matches TRBD2 (5 bases). This CDR3 contains 17 residues. Germline V gene sequence: CDR1 DFQATT, CDR2 SNEGSKA (reference sequence). Trimming cost V 3 bases and J 1 base, with 22 bases left between them.

A note on this clonotype: The junction and the germline gene differ at one end; a read error may be behind it. The chain is built from TRBV6-5 and TRBJ1-1, with a weak D call TRBD1 (5 bases). The CDR3 loop spans 15 amino acids. The germline V gene encodes CDR1 MNHEY and CDR2 SVGAGI. The CDR3 bases are TGTGCCAACAGTTGCTTGAGAAGGGGAGGAACTGAAGCTTTCTTT. It specifies CANSCLRRGGTEAFF.

This clonotype was counted a few times. This sequence joins TRBV6-6 and TRBJ2-7; TRBD1 might be the D (6 bases). Trimming pared 11 bases from V and 9 bases from J, leaving 26 bases between. CDR1 and CDR2 (germline): MNHNY, SVGAGI (reference sequence). This CDR3 has 14 amino acids. In nucleotides, the CDR3 is TGTGCCGGTATGCCGGGACCAGGGGTAAGGATGCAGTACTTC. Its protein is CAGMPGPGVRMQYF.